Sequencing of this T cell receptor beta chain was carried out in a study of cytomegalovirus exposure and HLA in healthy donors. Data came from immunoSEQ multiplex PCR; TCRdb stores just in-frame clones and leaves some out. The sample contains fewer than 130,000 clones, 85% to 90% of which appear only once. Germline CDR1 MNHEY, CDR2 SMNVEV (reference sequence). This CDR3 is 16 amino acids long. V lost 0 bases to trimming and J lost 4 bases, with 15 bases between them. This TCR was recovered from a woman in her 30s in good health and CMV-seropositive. This chain links TRBV27 with TRBJ1-2, with D possibly TRBD1 on 6 matching bases. The sequencing sample was made of PBMCs. CDR3 protein: CASSLSAGARAYGYTF. DNA of the CDR3: TGTGCCAGCAGTTTATCGGCAGGGGCCAGGGCCTATGGCTACACCTTC.